These 30 T cell receptor beta chains share one sample of origin, sequenced in a study of low-dose radiotherapy and immunotherapy resistance in tumors. The time point here: before trial treatment. TRAV- and TRBV-specific primers primed first-strand cDNA, covering alpha and beta chains. A roughly 20-cycle PCR with a constant-region primer and V-primer adapter amplified TCRs. One entry per CDR3 protein, called by TCRdb with MiXCR from the reads. The sample consists of tens of thousands of distinct CDR3 sequences, roughly a sixth of them appearing once. Specimen: PBMCs, collected before treatment. The receptors were sampled from a male donor with prostate cancer.

The chain links TRBV11-2 to TRBJ2-1; 7 bases map to TRBD2. Germline V lookup: CDR1 SGHAT, CDR2 FQNNGV. Trimming removed 1 base from V and 6 bases from J; junction bases left unmatched: 12. The length of the CDR3 is 17 residues. CDR3 loop: CASSLVPTSLGPNEQFF. DNA of the CDR3: TGTGCCAGCAGCTTAGTCCCGACTAGCTTGGGCCCCAATGAGCAGTTCTTC.

A few counts support this clonotype. CDR3 sequence: CASSTTSGSTDTQYF. The CDR3 nucleotides are TGTGCCAGTAGTACTACTAGCGGAAGCACAGATACGCAGTATTTT. The chain carries TRBV19 and TRBJ2-3; 8 bases agree with TRBD2. The V gene's germline CDR1 is LNHDA and CDR2 SQIVND (reference sequence). V was pared by 4 bases and J by 0 bases, with 3 bases of the junction left unmatched. The CDR3 consists of 15 residues.

There are many counts of this clonotype. The chain employs TRBV29-1 and TRBJ2-3; TRBD2 matches 7 bases. J gave up 3 bases and V 0 bases, and 6 bases lay outside the gene matches. Germline V gene sequence: CDR1 SQVTM, CDR2 ANQGSEA. The CDR3 sequence is 15 residues long. The CDR3 DNA is TGCAGCGTTGAAGATCAGACTAGCAGGACAGATACGCAGTATTTT. Protein sequence: CSVEDQTSRTDTQYF.

Note on this clonotype: With only one base between it and a far larger clone, this is likely a read error. V gene TRBV6-2 or TRBV6-3 combines with J gene TRBJ2-5, with TRBD2 matching 8 bases. The CDR3 runs to 13 residues. The germline V gene has CDR1 MNHEY and CDR2 SVGEGT. V shed 10 bases, J shed 2 bases, and the junction held 6 bases outside the gene matches. The CDR3 DNA sequence: TGTGCCACCTTAGCGGGAAAACAAGAGACCCAGTACTTC. It encodes CATLAGKQETQYF.

There are a few counts of this clonotype. The rearrangement uses TRBV11-2 and TRBJ1-5; D remains unclear. The CDR3 contains 12 residues. V was shortened by 3 bases and J by 7 bases, with 7 bases between the two germline ends. Germline-derived CDR1 and CDR2 are SGHAT and FQNNGV. The CDR3 DNA follows: TGTGCCAGCAGCTTCGCAGGACAGCCCCAGCATTTT. It yields the protein CASSFAGQPQHF. Together with reference TRBV11-2 and TRBJ1-5, the CDR3 gives the full variable domain: EAGVAQSPRYKIIEKRQSVAFWCNPISGHATLYWYQQILGQGPKLLIQFQNNGVVDDSQLPKDRFSAERLKGVDSTLKIQPAKLEDSAVYLCASSFAGQPQHFGDGTRLSIL.

This clonotype appeared many times. This chain uses TRBV7-2 with TRBJ2-7; D is uncertain. Germline assignment: CDR1 SGHTA and CDR2 FQGNSA. V lost 1 base, J lost 6 bases, and 10 bases lay in between. There are 13 residues in the CDR3. The DNA of the CDR3 is TGTGCCAGCAGCTTAGACCAATGGAGCGAGCAGTACTTC. It encodes CASSLDQWSEQYF.

Many counts were recorded for this clonotype. The chain employs TRBV4-1 and TRBJ1-2; D might be TRBD1 (5 bases). The CDR3 length is 14 residues. Germline lookup yields CDR1 MGHRA and CDR2 YSYEKL. V was cut by 5 bases and J by 4 bases, with 14 bases left in between. The CDR3 reads CASSSAGHPYGYTF. DNA of the CDR3: TGCGCCAGCAGCTCCGCAGGGCACCCCTATGGCTACACCTTC.

This clonotype was picked up many times. This chain uses TRBV5-4 with TRBJ2-5, with TRBD2 matching over 8 bases. Looked up from germline, CDR1 is SGHNT and CDR2 is YYREEE (reference sequence). The CDR3 is made up of 15 amino acids. V lost 9 bases to trimming and J lost 4 bases; unmatched junction nucleotides: 14. Here the CDR3 DNA reads TGTGCCACCTATACGAATCTCGGGGGGGGAGAGACCCAGTACTTC. Its protein product is CATYTNLGGGETQYF.

This clonotype showed up many times. The V and J genes are TRBV11-2 and TRBJ1-2; 8 positions agree with TRBD1. With 5 bases clipped from V and 8 bases from J, the junction kept 4 bases outside the gene matches. CDR3 size: 12 residues. Germline CDR1 and CDR2: SGHAT and FQNNGV. As DNA, the CDR3 is TGTGCCAGCAGCAGACAGGGGAACGGCTACACCTTC. This gives the protein CASSRQGNGYTF.

In its sample, this clonotype was seen many times. V and J are TRBV5-1 and TRBJ1-1, with unresolved D. The CDR3 length is 13 residues. V was clipped by 2 bases and J by 1 base, with 6 bases between them. The germline CDR1 and CDR2 sequences are SGHRS and YFSETQ. The CDR3 DNA sequence: TGCGCCAGCAGCTTTTCGGGGAACACTGAAGCTTTCTTT. Translated: CASSFSGNTEAFF.

V gene TRBV6-1 combines with J gene TRBJ2-1, with no clear D. CDR1 and CDR2 (germline): MNHNS, SASEGT. V was trimmed by 8 bases and J by 0 bases, leaving 8 bases between them. This CDR3 has 13 amino acids. CDR3 sequence: CASGLSSYNEQFF. The CDR3 bases are TGTGCCAGCGGGTTAAGCTCCTACAATGAGCAGTTCTTC.

As regards this clonotype: This likely traces to a read error, being one base from a far larger clone. This chain connects TRBV6-4 to TRBJ2-1, with TRBD2 matching over 7 bases. This CDR3 region has 15 residues. Germline V gene lookup returns CDR1 MRHNA and CDR2 SNTAGT. The CDR3 spells CTSSLATGGGNEQFF. CDR3 sequence (DNA): TGTACCAGCAGCTTGGCCACGGGGGGTGGTAACGAGCAGTTCTTC.

About this clonotype: A far bigger clonotype differs at one base, so this is likely a read error. V and J are TRBV5-1 and TRBJ2-5, with D unresolved. Trimming shortened V by 4 bases and J by 11 bases, and 18 bases separated the two germline ends. Germline values: CDR1 SGHRS, CDR2 YFSETQ. The CDR3 is 13 residues long. This CDR3 reads CASSLPSYNEQYF. As DNA, the CDR3 is TGCGCCAGCAGCCTCCCCAGTTACAATGAGCAGTACTTC.

This clonotype occurred many times. This chain joins TRBV20-1 and TRBJ1-4, with 7 nucleotides matching TRBD1. Germline trimming cut 5 bases from V and 7 bases from J; bases unmatched to any gene: 10. The CDR3 consists of 14 residues. CDR1 and CDR2 from the germline V gene are DFQATT and SNEGSKA (reference sequence). The chain's CDR3 is CSAPGGRLSEKLFF. In DNA, the CDR3 is TGCAGTGCTCCAGGGGGACGGCTAAGTGAAAAACTGTTTTTT.

This clonotype has at least ten counts. The rearrangement joins TRBV12-3 or TRBV12-4 to TRBJ1-3, with 7 bases identical to TRBD1. The CDR3 loop spans 13 amino acids. The CDR3 region has the DNA TGTGCTTCGGACAGGCCGGGAGGAAACACCATATATTTT. Its translation: CASDRPGGNTIYF.

This clonotype was recorded many times. The chain couples TRBV5-5 to TRBJ1-1; no clear D gene. This CDR3 contains 13 residues. V was pared by 2 bases and J by 3 bases, with 8 bases between. The V gene's germline CDR1 is SGHKS and CDR2 YYEKEE (reference sequence). The CDR3 here is CASSFRVDTEAFF. The CDR3 DNA is TGTGCCAGCAGCTTTAGGGTGGACACTGAAGCTTTCTTT.

This sequence joins TRBV5-5 and TRBJ1-5; TRBD1 might be the D (5 bases). The CDR3 is 16 residues long. Trimming removed 6 bases at V and 0 bases at J, with 16 bases between. Germline CDR1 is SGHKS and CDR2 is YYEKEE (reference sequence). CDR3 amino acids: CASKENGGVSNQPQHF. DNA of the CDR3: TGTGCCAGCAAGGAAAACGGGGGGGTTAGCAATCAGCCCCAGCATTTT. The full variable domain, with the rest looked up from reference TRBV5-5 and TRBJ1-5, is DAGVTQSPTHLIKTRGQQVTLRCSPISGHKSVSWYQQVLGQGPQFIFQYYEKEERGRGNFPDRFSARQFPNYSSELNVNALLLGDSALYLCASKENGGVSNQPQHFGDGTRLSIL.

This clonotype was observed a few times. CDR3 residues: CASRSWTGGETQYF. Here the CDR3 DNA reads TGTGCCAGCCGTTCCTGGACTGGAGGAGAGACCCAGTACTTC. The chain is built from TRBV19 and TRBJ2-5; weak D call: TRBD2 (5 bases). CDR1 and CDR2 (germline): LNHDA, SQIVND (reference sequence). The V end lost 9 bases, the J end lost 4 bases, and 18 bases lay between the germline ends. This CDR3 comprises 14 residues.

A remark on this clonotype: One base separates it from a far larger clone, so it is likely a read error. The J gene is TRBJ1-4, the V gene TRBV7-9; the D gene is possibly TRBD1 (5 bases). Germline lookup yields CDR1 SEHNR and CDR2 FQNEAQ (reference sequence). The V end was cut by 4 bases, the J end by 0 bases, with 15 bases between. This CDR3 spans 17 amino acids. This CDR3 is CASSSTESPSTNEKLFF. CDR3 nucleotides: TGTGCCAGCAGCTCGACAGAATCGCCCTCAACTAATGAAAAACTGTTTTTT.

A remark on this clonotype: It differs at one base from a far larger clone, so likely a read error. This chain links TRBV7-6 with TRBJ2-7, with a possible D match to TRBD2 (5 bases). V dropped 3 bases and J dropped 7 bases, with 16 bases sitting between them. Per the germline V gene, CDR1 is SGHVS and CDR2 is FNYEAQ. The CDR3 loop spans 14 amino acids. The CDR3 sequence: CASSFRGSYNEQYF. In DNA form, the CDR3 reads TGTGCCAGCAGCTTCCGGGGTTCCTACAATGAGCAGTACTTC.

This clonotype was counted at least ten times. The rearrangement links TRBV2 to TRBJ2-3, with a tentative D call TRBD1 (5 bases). In germline, CDR1 is SNHLY, CDR2 FYNNEI. V dropped 6 bases and J dropped 1 base, with 11 bases sitting between them. CDR3 length: 14 amino acids. The CDR3 bases are TGTGCCAGCAGGCGGACAATCCGCACAGATACGCAGTATTTT. Protein product: CASRRTIRTDTQYF.

V usage is TRBV5-1 and J usage is TRBJ2-7; a possible D gene is TRBD2 (7 bases). The germline CDR1 and CDR2 sequences are SGHRS and YFSETQ. V lost 3 bases and J lost 1, with 14 bases in between. The CDR3 extends over 15 amino acids. CDR3 in DNA: TGCGCCAGCAGCTGGGAGGGGGGCATTTCCTACGAGCAGTACTTC. Translated, it gives CASSWEGGISYEQYF.

This clonotype has at least ten counts. The chain uses TRBV12-3 or TRBV12-4 and TRBJ1-1; TRBD1 is a possible D gene (5 bases). The CDR3 loop spans 18 amino acids. Trimming removed 7 bases at V and 0 bases at J, with 24 bases between. CDR3 in DNA: TGTGCCAGCACCCCCCGCCGTACTGAGGGGACTATGAACACTGAAGCTTTCTTT. Its translation is CASTPRRTEGTMNTEAFF.

The J gene is TRBJ2-1, the V gene TRBV5-1; possible D gene TRBD2, 7 bases. The germline V gene has CDR1 SGHRS and CDR2 YFSETQ. This CDR3 spans 17 amino acids. V shed 0 bases and J shed 8 bases, with 21 bases lying between them. The CDR3: CASSLAWRGGSGDEQFF. In DNA, the CDR3 is TGCGCCAGCAGCTTGGCGTGGAGGGGGGGCTCGGGGGATGAGCAGTTCTTC.

This clonotype occurred once. A far larger clone is just one base off, so this is likely a read error. The chain has TRBV26 and TRBJ2-7; the table's D call TRBD2 went unverified against the DNA. TRBV26 is recorded as a pseudogene. The CDR3 covers 14 residues. The CDR3 protein is CATSAGLAGHEQYF. The CDR3 bases are TGTGCCACCTCGGCGGGACTAGCGGGGCACGAGCAGTACTTC.

The sample holds many counts of this clonotype. CDR3 nucleotides: TGCGCCAGCAGCCAAGATTTTGGCTACACCTTC. As protein: CASSQDFGYTF. The rearrangement links TRBV4-1 to TRBJ1-2; D is uncertain. The germline CDR1 and CDR2 sequences are MGHRA and YSYEKL. The CDR3 totals 11 residues. V dropped 0 bases and J dropped 7 bases, with 3 bases sitting between them.

Remarks on this clonotype: A far larger clone is just one base off, so this is likely a read error. The genes are TRBV7-9 and TRBJ1-5; no firm D call. The CDR3 is 14 amino acids. CDR1 and CDR2 (germline): SEHNR, FQNEAQ (reference sequence). The CDR3 DNA sequence: TGTGCCAGCAGCTTAGAGTATAGCAATCAGACCCAGCATTTT. This codes for CASSLEYSNQTQHF.

This clonotype was recorded at least ten times. This chain joins TRBV19 and TRBJ1-4; D may be TRBD1 (5 bases). In germline, CDR1 is LNHDA, CDR2 SQIVND (reference sequence). The CDR3 covers 14 residues. V gave up 4 bases and J gave up 7 bases, with 13 bases separating them. The CDR3 region has the DNA TGTGCCAGTAGTACGACGACGGGGCGTGAAAAACTGTTTTTT. It codes for CASSTTTGREKLFF.

This clonotype was counted many times. This chain links TRBV5-1 with TRBJ2-2, with D perhaps TRBD1 (5 bases). The V gene's germline CDR1 is SGHRS and CDR2 YFSETQ. This CDR3 is built from 15 residues. V lost 4 bases to trimming and J lost 0 bases, with 10 bases between them. The CDR3 protein is CASSRGAANTGELFF. DNA for the CDR3: TGCGCCAGCAGCCGTGGGGCAGCGAACACCGGGGAGCTGTTTTTT.

This clonotype was seen many times. V gene TRBV4-2 combines with J gene TRBJ2-5; D ambiguous. Germline V lookup: CDR1 LGHNA, CDR2 YNFKEQ. CDR3 size: 15 residues. Trimming left V 0 bases short and J 1 base short, with 9 bases between. The DNA of the CDR3 is TGTGCCAGCAGCCAAGATGGCCTAATCCAAGAGACCCAGTACTTC. Amino acid sequence: CASSQDGLIQETQYF.